Below, 20 T cell receptor beta chains from the same sample are listed, as sequenced in a study of T cells in Graves' hyperthyroidism and ophthalmopathy. RNA transcripts provided the source from which TCR beta CDR3 regions were amplified. TCR CDR3 regions were first amplified by RT-PCR with HTBI primers. Each CDR3 protein gets one entry after TCRdb re-called the multiplex PCR reads with MiXCR. The sample records a few hundred thousand distinct CDR3 sequences, about 18% being singletons. Sequencing was performed on blood. The receptors originated from a man aged 18 to 35 with Graves' ophthalmopathy.

This clonotype was detected a few times. The chain uses TRBV6-2 or TRBV6-3 and TRBJ1-1; D perhaps matches TRBD1 (6 bases). This CDR3 has 13 residues. Germline CDR1 and CDR2: MNHEY and SVGEGT. V lost 6 bases and J 5 bases, leaving 13 bases between the germline ends. The CDR3 nucleotides read TGTGCCAGCAGAGACAGGCGGGGTACTGAAGCTTTCTTT. Translating gives CASRDRRGTEAFF.

The rearrangement uses TRBV27 and TRBJ1-3, with unresolved D. The germline CDR1 and CDR2 sequences are MNHEY and SMNVEV (reference sequence). The CDR3 length is 14 residues. Deletions cut 4 bases from V and 2 bases from J, with 9 bases between. Here the CDR3 DNA reads TGTGCCAGCAGTTCACCCAAAACTGGAAACACCATATATTTT. It yields the protein CASSSPKTGNTIYF.

This clonotype was seen a handful of times. This chain links TRBV25-1 with TRBJ2-1; 12 bases line up with TRBD1. Trimming at V came to 0 bases and at J to 1 base, leaving 7 bases not matched to a gene. The CDR3 spans 19 residues. Germline CDR1 MGHDK, CDR2 SYGVNS. DNA for the CDR3: TGTGCCAGCAGTGAATACGGGACAGGGGGCGCGAAATCCTACAATGAGCAGTTCTTC. It translates to CASSEYGTGGAKSYNEQFF.

About this clonotype itself: This sequence may be a read error, since a much larger clone differs from it by one base. The chain uses TRBV10-3 and TRBJ2-5, with a tentative D call TRBD1 (6 bases). The CDR3 contains 14 residues. Germline loops: CDR1 ENHRY, CDR2 SYGVKD. In DNA form, the CDR3 reads TGTGCCACCAGTGAGTCGGCAGGGGATGAGACCCAGTACTTC. Protein sequence: CATSESAGDETQYF.

The genes are TRBV27 and TRBJ1-2, with TRBD1 matching 7 bases. Germline-derived CDR1 and CDR2 are MNHEY and SMNVEV (reference sequence). The CDR3 is 15 amino acids. V lost 2 bases to trimming and J lost 5 bases; unmatched junction nucleotides: 8. CDR3 in DNA: TGTGCCAGCAGTTTAGTCCCGGGGACAGAGTATGGCTACACCTTC. The encoded protein is CASSLVPGTEYGYTF.

This clonotype was seen more than once but under ten times. The V and J genes are TRBV18 and TRBJ2-5, with TRBD1 identical over 7 bases. Germline V lookup: CDR1 KGHSH, CDR2 LQKENI. This CDR3 contains 16 residues. The V segment lost 0 bases and the J segment 7 bases; nucleotides outside the gene matches: 11. The CDR3 spells CASSPPSGQPRGTQYF. The CDR3 DNA sequence: TGTGCCAGCTCACCACCATCGGGACAGCCTCGCGGGACCCAGTACTTC.

With regard to this clonotype: The junction shows a germline mismatch at one end, possibly a read error. V usage is TRBV7-6 and J usage is TRBJ2-7, with TRBD1 as a possible D gene (6 bases). CDR1 is SGHVS and CDR2 is FNYEAQ in the germline V gene. This CDR3 comprises 15 residues. In DNA, the CDR3 is TGTACCAGCAGCTTATCCCCGGACAGTTCCTACGAGCAGTACTTC. This codes for CTSSLSPDSSYEQYF.

This sequence joins TRBV28 and TRBJ2-7; no reliable D call. CDR1 is MDHEN and CDR2 is SYDVKM in the germline V gene. This CDR3 is built from 13 residues. V was cut by 5 bases and J by 2 bases, with 10 bases left in between. CDR3 amino acids: CASSPSPAYEQYF. The CDR3 nucleotides read TGTGCCAGCAGTCCCTCACCGGCCTACGAGCAGTACTTC.

This clonotype was counted many times. This chain uses TRBV12-3 or TRBV12-4 with TRBJ1-1; D is unclear. The CDR3 loop spans 14 amino acids. V gave up 3 bases and J gave up 4 bases, with 12 bases separating them. The CDR3 region is CASSFVLAGTEAFF. The CDR3 bases are TGTGCCAGCAGTTTCGTTCTGGCAGGCACTGAAGCTTTCTTT.

There are a few counts of this clonotype. V usage is TRBV12-3 or TRBV12-4 and J usage is TRBJ1-4; tentatively, D is TRBD1 (5 bases). Trimming shortened V by 3 bases and J by 4 bases, and 12 bases separated the two germline ends. The CDR3 runs to 15 residues. The CDR3 sequence is CASSFQGNYNEKLFF. For the CDR3, the DNA is TGTGCCAGCAGTTTTCAGGGAAATTATAATGAAAAACTGTTTTTT.

This clonotype was picked up a small number of times. The chain has TRBV3-1 and TRBJ1-1; 7 bases align to TRBD1. This CDR3 region has 14 residues. Germline values: CDR1 LGHDT, CDR2 YNNKEL (reference sequence). J lost 5 bases, V lost 5 bases, and 8 bases had no gene match. The CDR3: CASSGGQRLTEAFF. The CDR3 DNA reads TGTGCCAGCAGCGGGGGACAGAGACTGACTGAAGCTTTCTTT.

J is TRBJ2-5 and V is TRBV27; D gene uncertain. CDR1 MNHEY and CDR2 SMNVEV come from the germline V gene (reference sequence). This CDR3 has 14 amino acids. V lost 4 bases, J lost 0 bases, and 9 bases lay in between. CDR3: CASSSTNYQETQYF. CDR3 coding DNA: TGTGCCAGCAGTTCTACAAACTACCAAGAGACCCAGTACTTC.

The table lists this clonotype with many counts. This chain uses TRBV18 with TRBJ2-2, with TRBD2 as a possible D gene (5 bases). The germline gives CDR1 KGHSH, CDR2 LQKENI. Trimming took off 0 bases at V and 6 bases at J, with 8 bases between the two ends. The CDR3 has 14 residues. For the CDR3, the DNA is TGTGCCAGCTCACCACCGAGGGTCCCCGGGGAGCTGTTTTTT. This gives the protein CASSPPRVPGELFF. Full variable domain (rest looked up from reference TRBV18 and TRBJ2-2): NAGVMQNPRHLVRRRGQEARLRCSPMKGHSHVYWYRQLPEEGLKFMVYLQKENIIDESGMPKERFSAEFPKEGPSILRIQQVVRGDSAAYFCASSPPRVPGELFFGEGSRLTVL.

This clonotype was counted many times. This chain uses TRBV7-9 with TRBJ1-1, with a tentative D call TRBD1 (5 bases). There are 15 residues in the CDR3. V was cut by 5 bases and J by 0 bases, with 13 bases left in between. Germline CDR1 is SEHNR and CDR2 is FQNEAQ (reference sequence). CDR3 region: CASSHYDSLNTEAFF. CDR3 DNA sequence: TGTGCCAGCAGCCACTATGACAGCCTGAACACTGAAGCTTTCTTT.

This clonotype was seen at least ten times. The rearrangement uses TRBV27 and TRBJ1-5; D is unresolved. V lost 7 bases, J lost 6 bases, and 13 bases lay in between. The germline V gene encodes CDR1 MNHEY and CDR2 SMNVEV (reference sequence). The CDR3 extends over 13 amino acids. The CDR3 protein is CASTLHWGQPQHF. DNA of the CDR3: TGTGCCAGCACCCTGCATTGGGGTCAGCCCCAGCATTTT.

The rearrangement joins TRBV10-1 to TRBJ1-5; the D is unclear. Trimming left V 2 bases short and J 6 bases short, with 5 bases between. The CDR3 runs 12 residues. Germline loops: CDR1 WNHNN, CDR2 SYGVQD (reference sequence). Written as DNA, the CDR3 is TGCGCCAGCAGTGAGAATGGTCAGCCCCAGCATTTT. Protein product: CASSENGQPQHF.

This clonotype was detected ten times or more. V usage is TRBV5-1 and J usage is TRBJ2-1, with 9 bases that match TRBD2. Trimming at V came to 2 bases and at J to 8 bases, leaving 8 bases not matched to a gene. The CDR3 loop spans 15 amino acids. From germline, CDR1 is SGHRS and CDR2 YFSETQ. This CDR3 reads CASSLGAGGGDEQFF. The CDR3 DNA follows: TGCGCCAGCAGCTTAGGAGCGGGGGGAGGGGATGAGCAGTTCTTC.

Note on this clonotype: A read error may produce the germline difference seen at one junction end. The chain employs TRBV12-3 or TRBV12-4 and TRBJ1-5; tentatively, D is TRBD1 (5 bases). The CDR3 extends over 15 amino acids. The CDR3 DNA follows: TGTGCCAGCAGATTAGCAGGGACTGGCGATCAGCCCCAGCATTTT. Translating gives CASRLAGTGDQPQHF.

V and J are TRBV12-3 or TRBV12-4 and TRBJ2-7; D not resolved. Trimming took off 1 base at V and 5 bases at J, with 12 bases between the two ends. This CDR3 is 14 amino acids long. Here the CDR3 reads CASSLVVHPHEQYF. CDR3 in DNA: TGTGCCAGCAGTTTAGTAGTCCACCCCCACGAGCAGTACTTC.

In its sample, this clonotype was seen many times. V usage is TRBV2 and J usage is TRBJ1-1; no clear D gene. V was cut by 1 base and J by 0 bases, with 6 bases left in between. This CDR3 has 14 amino acids. Germline V gene data show CDR1 as SNHLY and CDR2 as FYNNEI. In nucleotides, the CDR3 is TGTGCCAGCAGTGAAGGAGGGTTGAACACTGAAGCTTTCTTT. Encoded protein: CASSEGGLNTEAFF.